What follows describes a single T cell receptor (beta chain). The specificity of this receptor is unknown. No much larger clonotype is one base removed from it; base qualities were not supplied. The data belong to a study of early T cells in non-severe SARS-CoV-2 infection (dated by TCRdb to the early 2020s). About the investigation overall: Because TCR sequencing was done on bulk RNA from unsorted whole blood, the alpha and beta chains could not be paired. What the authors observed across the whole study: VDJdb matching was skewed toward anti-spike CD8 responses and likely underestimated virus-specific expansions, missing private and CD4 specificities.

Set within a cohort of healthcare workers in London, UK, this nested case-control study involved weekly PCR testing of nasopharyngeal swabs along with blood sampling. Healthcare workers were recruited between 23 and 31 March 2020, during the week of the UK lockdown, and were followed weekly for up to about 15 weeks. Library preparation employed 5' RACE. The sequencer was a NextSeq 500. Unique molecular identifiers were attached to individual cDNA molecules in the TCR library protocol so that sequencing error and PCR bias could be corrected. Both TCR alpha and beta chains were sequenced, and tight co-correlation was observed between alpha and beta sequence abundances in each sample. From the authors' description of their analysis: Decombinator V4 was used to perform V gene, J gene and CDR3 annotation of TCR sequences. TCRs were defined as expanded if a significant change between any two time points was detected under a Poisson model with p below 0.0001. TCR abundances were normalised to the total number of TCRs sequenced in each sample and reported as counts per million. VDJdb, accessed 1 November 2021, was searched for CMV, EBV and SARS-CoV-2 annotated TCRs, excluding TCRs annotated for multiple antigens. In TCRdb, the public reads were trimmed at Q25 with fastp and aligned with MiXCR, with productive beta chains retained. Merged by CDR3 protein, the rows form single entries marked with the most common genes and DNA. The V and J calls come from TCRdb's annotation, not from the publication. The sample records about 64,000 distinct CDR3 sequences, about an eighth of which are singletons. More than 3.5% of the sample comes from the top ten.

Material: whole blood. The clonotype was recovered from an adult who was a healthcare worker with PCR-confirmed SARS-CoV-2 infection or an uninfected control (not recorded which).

CDR3 sequence: CASSFPGQGAYEQYF. The DNA reads TGTGCCAGCAGTTTCCCGGGACAGGGGGCGTACGAGCAGTACTTC. Recombination connected TRBV12-3 or TRBV12-4 to TRBJ2-7; 12 bases in between match TRBD1. From the cysteine through the phenylalanine, the CDR3 covers 15 amino acids. Of all the DNA, just the CDR3 is kept, 45 bases in frame from base 1. Clipping removes 3 bases from V and 4 bases from J, with 4 as the unmatched junction base count.